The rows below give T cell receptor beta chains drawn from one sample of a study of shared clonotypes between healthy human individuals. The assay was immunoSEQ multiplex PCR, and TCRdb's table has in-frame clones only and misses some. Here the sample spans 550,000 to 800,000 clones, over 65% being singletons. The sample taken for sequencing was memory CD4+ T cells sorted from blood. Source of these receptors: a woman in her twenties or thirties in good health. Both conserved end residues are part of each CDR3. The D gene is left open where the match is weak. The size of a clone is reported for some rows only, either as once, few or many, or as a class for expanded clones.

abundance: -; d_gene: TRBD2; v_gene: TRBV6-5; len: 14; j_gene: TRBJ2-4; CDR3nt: TGTGCCAGCAGTCCAGCGGGGCTGAAAAACATTCAGTACTTC; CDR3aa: CASSPAGLKNIQYF
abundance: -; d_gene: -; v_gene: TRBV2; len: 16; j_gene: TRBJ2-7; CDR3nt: TGTGCCAGCAGTGATTATTCGGCGGGCGACACCTACGAGCAGTACTTC; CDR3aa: CASSDYSAGDTYEQYF
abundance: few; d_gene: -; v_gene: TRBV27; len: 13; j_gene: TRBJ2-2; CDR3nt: TGTGCCAGCAGTTCGGGACTTTATGGGGAGCTGTTTTTT; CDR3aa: CASSSGLYGELFF
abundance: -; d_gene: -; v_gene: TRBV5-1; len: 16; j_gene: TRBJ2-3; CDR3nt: TGCGCCAGCAGCTTGGCCACATCCAGGGTGCTAGATACGCAGTATTTT; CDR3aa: CASSLATSRVLDTQYF
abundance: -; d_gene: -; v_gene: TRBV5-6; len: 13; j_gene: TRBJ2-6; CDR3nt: TGTGCCAGCAGCTTTTTTGGGGCCAACGTCCTGACTTTC; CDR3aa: CASSFFGANVLTF
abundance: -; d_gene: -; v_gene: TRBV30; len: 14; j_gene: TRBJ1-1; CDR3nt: TGTGCCCTTGGAGTTGTAGGCTTGAACACTGAAGCTTTCTTT; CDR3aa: CALGVVGLNTEAFF
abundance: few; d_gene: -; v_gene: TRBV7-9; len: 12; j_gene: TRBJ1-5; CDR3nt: TGTGCCAGCAGCGTAAGCAATCAGCCCCAGCATTTT; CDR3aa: CASSVSNQPQHF
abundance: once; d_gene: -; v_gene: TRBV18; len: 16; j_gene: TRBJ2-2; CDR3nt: TGTGCCAGCTCACCACCGAGAGGGGTGGGCACCGGGGAGCTGTTTTTT; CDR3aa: CASSPPRGVGTGELFF
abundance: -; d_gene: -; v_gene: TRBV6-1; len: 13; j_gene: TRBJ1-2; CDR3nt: TGTGCCAGCATTCGGACAGCTTTGGCTGGCTACACCTTC; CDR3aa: CASIRTALAGYTF
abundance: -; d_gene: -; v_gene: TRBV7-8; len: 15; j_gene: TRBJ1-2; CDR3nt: TGTGCCAGCAGCCCCCGGGACACCGTTGACTATGGCTACACCTTC; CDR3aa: CASSPRDTVDYGYTF
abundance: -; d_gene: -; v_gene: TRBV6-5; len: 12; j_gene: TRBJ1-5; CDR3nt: TGTGCCAGCCGACAGCGCAATCAGCCCCAGCATTTT; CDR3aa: CASRQRNQPQHF
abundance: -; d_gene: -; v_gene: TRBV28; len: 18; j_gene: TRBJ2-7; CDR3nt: TGTGCCAGCAGTTCCCCTACTCTCGGGGGTCGGAGGGTCTACGAGCAGTACTTC; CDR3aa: CASSSPTLGGRRVYEQYF
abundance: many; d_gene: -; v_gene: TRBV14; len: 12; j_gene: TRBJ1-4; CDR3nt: TGTGCCAGTCGACGGGGTCGCGACAAACTGTTTTTT; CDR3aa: CASRRGRDKLFF
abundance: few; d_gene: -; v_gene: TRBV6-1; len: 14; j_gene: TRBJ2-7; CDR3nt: TGTGCCAGCAGTGACCAGGGGATCTCCTACGAGCAGTACTTC; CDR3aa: CASSDQGISYEQYF
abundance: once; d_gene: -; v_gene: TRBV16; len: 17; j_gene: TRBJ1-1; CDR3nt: TGTGCCAGCAGCCGAAGTGGGGGCGCGGGGGCGAAGACTGAAGCTTTCTTT; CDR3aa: CASSRSGGAGAKTEAFF
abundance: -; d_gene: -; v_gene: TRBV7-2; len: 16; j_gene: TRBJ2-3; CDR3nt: TGTGCCAGCAGCTTAACCCCGGGACTTCGCACAGATACGCAGTATTTT; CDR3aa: CASSLTPGLRTDTQYF
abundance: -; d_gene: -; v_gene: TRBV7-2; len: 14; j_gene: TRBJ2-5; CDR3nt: TGTGCCAGCAGCTTAGTGGGACGGGAGGAGACCCAGTACTTC; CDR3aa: CASSLVGREETQYF
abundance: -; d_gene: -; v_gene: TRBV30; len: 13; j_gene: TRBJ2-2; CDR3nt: TGTGCCTGGAGTGCCCCCGATACCGGGGAGCTGTTTTTT; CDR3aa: CAWSAPDTGELFF
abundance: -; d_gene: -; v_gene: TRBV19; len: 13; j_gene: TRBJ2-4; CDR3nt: TGTGCCAGTAGTATCGGGCCAGAGGGCATTCAGTACTTC; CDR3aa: CASSIGPEGIQYF
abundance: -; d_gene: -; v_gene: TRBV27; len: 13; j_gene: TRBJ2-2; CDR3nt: TGTGCCAGCAGACACCGGGATACCGGGGAGCTGTTTTTT; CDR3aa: CASRHRDTGELFF
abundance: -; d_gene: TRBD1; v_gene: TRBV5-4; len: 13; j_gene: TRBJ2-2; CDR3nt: TGTGCCAGCAACAGGGGAAACACCGGGGAGCTGTTTTTT; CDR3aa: CASNRGNTGELFF
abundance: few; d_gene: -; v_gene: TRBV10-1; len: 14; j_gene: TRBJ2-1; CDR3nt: TGCGCCAGCAGTACCCGGACGGTAGGGAATGAGCAGTTCTTC; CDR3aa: CASSTRTVGNEQFF
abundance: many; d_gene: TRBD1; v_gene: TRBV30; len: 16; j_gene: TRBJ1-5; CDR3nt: TGTGCCTGGAGTGCCAGCCGGACAGGGCCCAATCAGCCCCAGCATTTT; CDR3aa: CAWSASRTGPNQPQHF
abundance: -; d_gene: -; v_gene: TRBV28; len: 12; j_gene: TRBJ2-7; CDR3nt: TGTGCCAGCAGCCTTCGGGCTTACGAGCAGTACTTC; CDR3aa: CASSLRAYEQYF
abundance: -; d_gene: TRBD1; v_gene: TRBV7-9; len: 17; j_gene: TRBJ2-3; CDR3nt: TGTGCCAGCAGCTCGGGACAGGGTTTTCGAGCCCCAGATACGCAGTATTTT; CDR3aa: CASSSGQGFRAPDTQYF
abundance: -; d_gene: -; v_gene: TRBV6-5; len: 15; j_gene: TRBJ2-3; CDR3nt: TGTGCCAGCAGGCGGGCTAGGGGTAGCACAGATACGCAGTATTTT; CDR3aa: CASRRARGSTDTQYF
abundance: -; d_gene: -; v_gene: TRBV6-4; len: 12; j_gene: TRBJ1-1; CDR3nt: TGTGCCAGCCACCGGGGCAACACTGAAGCTTTCTTT; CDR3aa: CASHRGNTEAFF
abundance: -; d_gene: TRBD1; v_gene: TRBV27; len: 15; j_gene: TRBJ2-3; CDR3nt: TGTGCCAGCAGTCCTCGGACAGGGGGCACAGATACGCAGTATTTT; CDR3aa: CASSPRTGGTDTQYF
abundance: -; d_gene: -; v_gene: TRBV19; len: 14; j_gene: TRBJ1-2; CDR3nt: TGTGCCAGTAGTATTGACGATGTCTTGGGTGGCTACACCTTC; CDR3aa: CASSIDDVLGGYTF
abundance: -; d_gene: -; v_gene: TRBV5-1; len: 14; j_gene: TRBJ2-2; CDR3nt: TGCGCCAGCAGGGGACCCACGAACACCGGGGAGCTGTTTTTT; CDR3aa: CASRGPTNTGELFF
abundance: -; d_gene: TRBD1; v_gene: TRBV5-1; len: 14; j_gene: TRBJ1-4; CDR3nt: TGCGCCAGCAGCTCCCGACAGGGTGGTGAAAAACTGTTTTTT; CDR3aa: CASSSRQGGEKLFF
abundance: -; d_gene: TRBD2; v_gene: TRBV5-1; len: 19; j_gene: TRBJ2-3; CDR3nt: TGCGCCAGCAGCACGGGATCTACCGCTAGCGGGAGACACACAGATACGCAGTATTTT; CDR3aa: CASSTGSTASGRHTDTQYF
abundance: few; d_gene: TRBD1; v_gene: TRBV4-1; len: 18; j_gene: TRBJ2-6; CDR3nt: TGCGCCAGCAGCCAAGGAAGGACAGGGGGCGATGGGGCCAACGTCCTGACTTTC; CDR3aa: CASSQGRTGGDGANVLTF
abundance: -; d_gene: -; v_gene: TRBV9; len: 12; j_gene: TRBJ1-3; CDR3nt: TGTGCCAGCAGCGTAGATGGGGACACCATATATTTT; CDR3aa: CASSVDGDTIYF
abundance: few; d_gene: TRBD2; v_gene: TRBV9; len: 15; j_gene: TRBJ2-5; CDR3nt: TGTGCCAGCAGCGTATCACTAGCGGGAGGAGAGACCCAGTACTTC; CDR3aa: CASSVSLAGGETQYF
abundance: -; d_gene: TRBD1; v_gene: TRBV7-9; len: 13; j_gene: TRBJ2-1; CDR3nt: TGTGCCAGCAGCCCGGGACAGTACAATGAGCAGTTCTTC; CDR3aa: CASSPGQYNEQFF
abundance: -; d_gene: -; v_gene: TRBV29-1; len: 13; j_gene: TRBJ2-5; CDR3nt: TGCAGCGTAGGAAGAGGGAACCAAGAGACCCAGTACTTC; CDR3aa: CSVGRGNQETQYF
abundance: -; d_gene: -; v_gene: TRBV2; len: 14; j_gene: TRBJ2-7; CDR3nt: TGTGCCAGCAGTGACAGGGGTGGGGCCTACGAGCAGTACTTC; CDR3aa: CASSDRGGAYEQYF
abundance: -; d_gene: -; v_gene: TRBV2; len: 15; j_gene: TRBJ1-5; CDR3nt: TGTGCCAGCAGCGCGGAGAGAGATAGCAATCAGCCCCAGCATTTT; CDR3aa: CASSAERDSNQPQHF
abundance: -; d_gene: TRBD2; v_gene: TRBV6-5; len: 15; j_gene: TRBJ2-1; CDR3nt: TGTGCCAGCAGTAGAACTAGCGGGCCAGGCAATGAGCAGTTCTTC; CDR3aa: CASSRTSGPGNEQFF
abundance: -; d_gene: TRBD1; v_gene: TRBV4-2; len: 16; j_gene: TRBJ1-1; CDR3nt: TGTGCCAGCAGCCAGCGGACAGGGTGGGGTGGCGCTGAAGCTTTCTTT; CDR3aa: CASSQRTGWGGAEAFF
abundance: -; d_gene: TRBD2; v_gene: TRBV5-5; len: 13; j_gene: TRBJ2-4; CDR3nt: TGTGCCAGCAGCTCAAGCGGGAGTGACATTCAGTACTTC; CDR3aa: CASSSSGSDIQYF
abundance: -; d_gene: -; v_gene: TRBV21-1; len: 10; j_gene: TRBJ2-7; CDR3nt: TGTGCCAGCAGTTTCTACGAGCAGTACTTC; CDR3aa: CASSFYEQYF
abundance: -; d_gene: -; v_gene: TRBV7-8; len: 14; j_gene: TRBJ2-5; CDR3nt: TGTGCCAGCAGCTTAGGCGCCTTACAAGAGACCCAGTACTTC; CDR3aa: CASSLGALQETQYF
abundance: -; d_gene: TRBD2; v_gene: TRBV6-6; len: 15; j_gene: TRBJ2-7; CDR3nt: TGTGCCAGCAGAACTAGCGGAGGAAGCTCCTACGAGCAGTACTTC; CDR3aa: CASRTSGGSSYEQYF
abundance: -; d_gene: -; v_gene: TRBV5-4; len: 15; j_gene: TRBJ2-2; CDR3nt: TGTGCCAGCAGCTTGGTGGGGGCCAACACCGGGGAGCTGTTTTTT; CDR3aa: CASSLVGANTGELFF
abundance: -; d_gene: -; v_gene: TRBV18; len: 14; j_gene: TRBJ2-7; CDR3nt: TGTGCCAGCTCACCACGCCGGGACATGGACGAGCAGTACTTC; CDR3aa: CASSPRRDMDEQYF
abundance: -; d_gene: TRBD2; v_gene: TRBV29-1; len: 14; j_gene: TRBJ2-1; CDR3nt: TGCAGCGTAAGGGGACTAGCGGCCGACAATGAGCAGTTCTTC; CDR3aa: CSVRGLAADNEQFF
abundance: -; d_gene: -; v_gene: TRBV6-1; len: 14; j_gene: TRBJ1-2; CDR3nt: TGTGCCAGCACCATCACCAGGGACGGCTATGGCTACACCTTC; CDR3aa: CASTITRDGYGYTF
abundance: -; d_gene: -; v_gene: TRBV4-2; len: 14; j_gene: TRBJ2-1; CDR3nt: TGTGCCAGCAGCTTGATGCTCAGTGACAATGAGCAGTTCTTC; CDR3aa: CASSLMLSDNEQFF
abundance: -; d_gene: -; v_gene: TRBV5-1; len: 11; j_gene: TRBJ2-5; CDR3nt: TGCGCCAGCAAAGAAGAAGAGACCCAGTACTTC; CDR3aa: CASKEEETQYF
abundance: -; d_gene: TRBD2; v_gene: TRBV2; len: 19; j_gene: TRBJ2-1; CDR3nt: TGTGCCAGCAGTGAACGGTCGTTCTTAGCGGGAGGCACCTACAATGAGCAGTTCTTC; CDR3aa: CASSERSFLAGGTYNEQFF